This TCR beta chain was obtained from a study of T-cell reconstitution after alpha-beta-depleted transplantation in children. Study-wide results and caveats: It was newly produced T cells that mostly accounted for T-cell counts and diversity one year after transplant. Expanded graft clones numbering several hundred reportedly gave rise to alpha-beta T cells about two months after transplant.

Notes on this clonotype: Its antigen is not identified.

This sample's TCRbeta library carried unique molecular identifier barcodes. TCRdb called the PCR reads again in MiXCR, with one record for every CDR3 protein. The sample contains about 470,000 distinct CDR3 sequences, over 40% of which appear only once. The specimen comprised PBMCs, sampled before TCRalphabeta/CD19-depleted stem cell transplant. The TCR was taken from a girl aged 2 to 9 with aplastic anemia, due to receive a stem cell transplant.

The CDR3, as DNA: TGTGCCACCAGTGATTTGATGGGAGAGGAGACCCAGTACTTC. Translating gives CATSDLMGEETQYF. The V and J genes are TRBV24-1 and TRBJ2-5; perhaps TRBD2 as D (5 bases). From germline, CDR1 is KGHDR and CDR2 SFDVKD. V was shortened by 0 bases and J by 5 bases, with 9 bases between the two germline ends. The CDR3 runs 14 residues.